What follows describes a single T cell receptor (beta chain). PCR used 60 Vbeta primers and 13 Jbeta primers. TCRdb keeps only in-frame clones here, not all; method: immunoSEQ multiplex PCR. The data hold approximately 170,000 clones, with 77% observed a single time. The data were obtained in a study of cytomegalovirus exposure and HLA in healthy donors. Germline CDR1 reads MDHEN; CDR2 reads SYDVKM. Trimming cost V 6 bases and J 2 bases; bases outside gene matches: 15. The CDR3 consists of 18 residues. Material: PBMCs. This clonotype was sampled from a female donor in good health and CMV-seronegative. This chain joins TRBV28 and TRBJ2-3; 9 nucleotides agree with TRBD2. CDR3 region: CASSPVLAGSLITDTQYF. As DNA, the CDR3 is TGTGCCAGCAGCCCAGTTCTAGCGGGGTCCCTAATCACAGATACGCAGTATTTT. Combining the CDR3 with reference TRBV28 and TRBJ2-3 gives the whole variable domain DVKVTQSSRYLVKRTGEKVFLECVQDMDHENMFWYRQDPGLGLRLIYFSYDVKMKEKGDIPEGYSVSREKKERFSLILESASTNQTSMYLCASSPVLAGSLITDTQYFGPGTRLTVL.